Presented here are 28 T cell receptor beta chains from one specimen sequenced in a study of PD-1 blockade in classical Hodgkin lymphoma. With no exception, relapse followed autologous stem cell transplantation in all patients, and brentuximab vedotin exposure varied. The table came from immunoSEQ multiplex PCR; TCRdb's copy has only in-frame clones and leaves some out. The sample lists 40,000 to 45,000 clones, around three quarters occurring once. The input for sequencing was peripheral blood mononuclear cells (PBMCs), taken before the second cycle of nivolumab. The receptors come from a human donor with classical Hodgkin lymphoma.

The V gene is TRBV6-5, the J gene TRBJ2-1; D is undetermined. This CDR3 contains 15 residues. Trimming took 1 base from V and 3 from J, leaving 10 bases between them. Germline V gene sequence: CDR1 MNHEY, CDR2 SVGAGI. CDR3 loop: CASSYLPTGYNEQFF. For the CDR3, the DNA is TGTGCCAGCAGTTACTTGCCTACCGGCTACAATGAGCAGTTCTTC.

In its sample, this clone was seen a few times. The chain combines TRBV29-1 with TRBJ1-1, with TRBD1 identical over 8 bases. Germline V lookup: CDR1 SQVTM, CDR2 ANQGSEA. The CDR3 extends over 13 amino acids. The junction had 8 bases not matched to a gene; V was cut back by 6 bases and J by 5 bases. CDR3 residues: CSVTRGRGTEAFF. The DNA for the CDR3 is TGCAGCGTAACCAGGGGGCGAGGGACTGAAGCTTTCTTT.

CDR3 coding DNA: TGTGCCAGCAGCTTGGCCTCCGGGTACGAGCAGTACTTC. Its protein product is CASSLASGYEQYF. This chain connects TRBV5-8 to TRBJ2-7, with unresolved D. Trimming removed 0 bases from V and 4 bases from J, with 8 bases in between. Per the germline V gene, CDR1 is SGHTS and CDR2 is YDEGEE. The length of the CDR3 is 13 residues.

This clone came up once. The V and J genes are TRBV9 and TRBJ2-5; 9 bases line up with TRBD1. Unmatched junction bases numbered 7, after V lost 2 bases and J lost 2 bases. Germline CDR1 and CDR2: SGDLS and YYNGEE. The CDR3 loop spans 16 amino acids. As DNA, the CDR3 is TGTGCCAGCAGCGTCACAGGGGGCGCGATTCAAGAGACCCAGTACTTC. Its protein is CASSVTGGAIQETQYF.

The rearrangement links TRBV9 to TRBJ2-3, with 8 bases identical to TRBD2. The CDR3 loop spans 14 amino acids. CDR1 is SGDLS and CDR2 is YYNGEE in the germline V gene. V dropped 0 bases and J dropped 6; count of bases not matched to a gene: 3. This chain's CDR3 is CASSVAGGPDTQYF. In DNA, the CDR3 is TGTGCCAGCAGCGTAGCGGGGGGGCCGGATACGCAGTATTTT.

Only a few counts were recorded for this clone. This chain connects TRBV6-1 to TRBJ2-1; D might be TRBD1 or TRBD2, each matching 5 bases. V shed 6 bases and J shed 0 bases, with 12 bases lying between them. Germline CDR1 MNHNS, CDR2 SASEGT. This CDR3 is 15 amino acids long. The CDR3 here is CASSLGESSYNEQFF. In nucleotides, the CDR3 is TGTGCCAGCAGCCTGGGGGAGAGCTCCTACAATGAGCAGTTCTTC.

The table lists this clone with a few counts. J is TRBJ1-1 and V is TRBV7-9; unclear D gene. V shed 5 bases and J shed 2 bases, with 15 bases lying between them. CDR1 and CDR2 from the germline V gene are SEHNR and FQNEAQ (reference sequence). This CDR3 region has 15 residues. The CDR3 here is CASSPYLGLNTEAFF. CDR3 coding DNA: TGTGCCAGCAGCCCCTACCTCGGACTTAACACTGAAGCTTTCTTT.

The chain couples TRBV4-1 to TRBJ2-5; D gene ambiguous. The CDR3 is made up of 16 amino acids. The V gene's germline CDR1 is MGHRA and CDR2 YSYEKL. Trimming shortened V by 1 base and J by 0 bases, and 12 bases separated the two germline ends. The CDR3 spells CASSQAGGTDQETQYF. CDR3 sequence (DNA): TGCGCCAGCAGCCAAGCCGGCGGCACCGACCAAGAGACCCAGTACTTC.

The CDR3 here is CASRASSGNTIYF. The CDR3 nucleotides read TGTGCCAGCAGGGCCTCCTCTGGAAACACCATATATTTT. The chain uses TRBV28 and TRBJ1-3; D is unclear. V lost 6 bases, J lost 0 bases, and 6 bases lay in between. This CDR3 is 13 amino acids long. Germline-derived CDR1 and CDR2 are MDHEN and SYDVKM.

The chain is built from TRBV27 and TRBJ2-4; the match to TRBD2 covers 9 bases. Losses at the gene ends were 3 bases for V and 13 bases for J; bases not matched to a gene: 1. Per germline, CDR1 MNHEY and CDR2 SMNVEV (reference sequence). CDR3 length: 11 residues. The CDR3 DNA reads as TGTGCCAGCAGTTTGCGGGGGGGACAGTACTTC. It encodes CASSLRGGQYF.

A single count supports this clone. V gene TRBV7-2 combines with J gene TRBJ1-1, with D maybe TRBD1 (5 bases). CDR1 and CDR2 from the germline V gene are SGHTA and FQGNSA. Trimming removed 5 bases from V and 4 bases from J, with 11 bases in between. There are 13 residues in the CDR3. The CDR3 is CASSAWGGTEAFF. CDR3 DNA sequence: TGTGCCAGCAGCGCTTGGGGGGGCACTGAAGCTTTCTTT.

This clone was counted once. This sequence joins TRBV5-6 and TRBJ2-7, with 12 nucleotides matching TRBD1. With V trimmed by 5 bases and J by 9 bases, 9 bases remained unmatched. Germline assignment: CDR1 SGHDT and CDR2 YYEEEE. The CDR3 consists of 14 residues. The CDR3 region has the DNA TGTGCCAGCAGTGCGACCGGGACAGGGGGCAGGCAGTACTTC. Amino acids: CASSATGTGGRQYF.

This clone occurred a few times. The rearrangement links TRBV30 to TRBJ1-2; 10 bases map to TRBD1. The CDR3 is 13 amino acids. In germline, CDR1 is GTSNPN, CDR2 SVGIG (reference sequence). The V segment lost 5 bases and the J segment 6 bases; nucleotides outside the gene matches: 6. CDR3 DNA: TGTGCCTGGGCACCCGGGACAGGGGATGGCTACACCTTC. Its protein product is CAWAPGTGDGYTF.

The table lists this clone with a count of one. The chain is built from TRBV6-6 and TRBJ2-5; a possible D gene is TRBD2 (5 bases). The J call may be faulty, since TRBJ2-7 better matches the DNA end. In germline, CDR1 is MNHNY, CDR2 SVGAGI (reference sequence). The CDR3 contains 13 residues. The CDR3 DNA reads TGTGCCAGCAGTTACGCGGGCGTCTACGAGCAGTACTTC. It is translated as CASSYAGVYEQYF.

This chain uses TRBV5-4 with TRBJ2-1, with D unresolved. This CDR3 is built from 12 residues. Germline CDR1 SGHNT, CDR2 YYREEE (reference sequence). With 4 bases removed from V and 3 bases from J, the gap between germline ends came to 5 bases. CDR3 DNA: TGTGCCAGCAGCATCTTCTACAATGAGCAGTTCTTC. It codes for CASSIFYNEQFF. The whole variable domain, remainder taken from reference TRBV5-4 and TRBJ2-1, is ETGVTQSPTHLIKTRGQQVTLRCSSQSGHNTVSWYQQALGQGPQFIFQYYREEENGRGNFPPRFSGLQFPNYSSELNVNALELDDSALYLCASSIFYNEQFFGPGTRLTVL.

The sample holds a few counts of this clone. The J gene is TRBJ1-3, the V gene TRBV29-1; the D gene is possibly TRBD1 (5 bases). CDR3 length equals 14 residues. Germline V gene lookup returns CDR1 SQVTM and CDR2 ANQGSEA. V dropped 4 bases and J dropped 2 bases, with 12 bases sitting between them. CDR3 bases: TGCAGCGTTGTCTGGGCAGGGACTGGAAACACCATATATTTT. Translated: CSVVWAGTGNTIYF.

The CDR3 is CASSQDYRGGGNEQFF. The CDR3 nucleotides read TGCGCCAGCAGCCAAGACTACAGGGGAGGGGGAAATGAGCAGTTCTTC. V is TRBV4-3 and J is TRBJ2-1; D possibly uses TRBD1 or TRBD2 (7 bases each). Germline V CDR1 and CDR2: LGHNA, YSLEER. The CDR3 covers 16 residues. Trimming shortened V by 0 bases and J by 7 bases, and 16 bases separated the two germline ends.

CDR3 sequence (DNA): TGTGCCACCAGCAGGGACAGGGGGACTAATGAAAAACTGTTTTTT. Translated, it gives CATSRDRGTNEKLFF. The genes are TRBV15 and TRBJ1-4, with 10 bases lining up with TRBD1. The CDR3 consists of 15 residues. With 3 bases clipped from V and 2 bases from J, the junction kept 0 bases outside the gene matches. Germline values: CDR1 LNHNV, CDR2 YYDKDF (reference sequence).

The chain couples TRBV4-3 to TRBJ1-4, with D unresolved. The CDR3 sequence is 14 residues long. The V gene lost 3 bases and the J gene lost 7 bases, with 12 bases spanning the gap. Germline CDR1 and CDR2: LGHNA and YSLEER. The CDR3 bases are TGCGCCAGCAGCCACTCCTCCGTTAGTGAAAAACTGTTTTTT. As protein: CASSHSSVSEKLFF.

The chain links TRBV14 to TRBJ2-2; no clear D gene. The CDR3 is made up of 14 amino acids. Germline CDR1 reads SGHDN; CDR2 reads FVKESK. V was shortened by 4 bases and J by 5 bases, with 11 bases between the two germline ends. The CDR3 DNA reads as TGTGCCAGCAGCCCCAACCTCCGTACCGGGGAGCTGTTTTTT. It is translated as CASSPNLRTGELFF.

A few counts support this clone. The chain couples TRBV9 to TRBJ1-3; D gene ambiguous. The CDR3 loop spans 16 amino acids. CDR1 and CDR2 (germline): SGDLS, YYNGEE. Trimming took 0 bases from V and 0 from J, leaving 10 bases between them. The CDR3 DNA sequence: TGTGCCAGCAGCGTAGAGGGCAGATCCTCTGGAAACACCATATATTTT. Protein product: CASSVEGRSSGNTIYF.

The chain combines TRBV28 with TRBJ1-5; D perhaps matches TRBD1 (5 bases). The CDR3 spans 14 residues. Deletions cut 5 bases from V and 1 base from J, with 9 bases between. Germline lookup yields CDR1 MDHEN and CDR2 SYDVKM. The CDR3 DNA reads as TGTGCCAGCAGTCTGGGGGGGAGCAATCAGCCCCAGCATTTT. This codes for CASSLGGSNQPQHF.

The gene calls are TRBV19 and TRBJ2-7; D is perhaps TRBD1 or TRBD2 (6 bases each). CDR1 LNHDA and CDR2 SQIVND come from the germline V gene (reference sequence). V gave up 5 bases and J gave up 0 bases, with 17 bases separating them. The length of the CDR3 is 16 residues. The CDR3 is CASSVKGGVSSYEQYF. CDR3 bases: TGTGCCAGTAGTGTAAAGGGGGGCGTCAGCTCCTACGAGCAGTACTTC.

This clone was detected once. V is TRBV5-6 and J is TRBJ1-3, with no clear D. Germline assignment: CDR1 SGHDT and CDR2 YYEEEE. This CDR3 has 15 amino acids. V shed 0 bases and J shed 2 bases, with 9 bases lying between them. The CDR3 spells CASSLVPGTGNTIYF. The CDR3, as DNA: TGTGCCAGCAGCTTGGTTCCGGGTACTGGAAACACCATATATTTT. The variable domain in full, completed from reference TRBV5-6 and TRBJ1-3, reads DAGVTQSPTHLIKTRGQQVTLRCSPKSGHDTVSWYQQALGQGPQFIFQYYEEEERQRGNFPDRFSGHQFPNYSSELNVNALLLGDSALYLCASSLVPGTGNTIYFGEGSWLTVV.

The rearrangement links TRBV11-3 to TRBJ2-3; 7 bases line up with TRBD2. V lost 1 base and J lost 4; bases outside the gene matches: 11. The CDR3 loop spans 17 amino acids. Germline lookup yields CDR1 SGHNT and CDR2 YENEEA. CDR3: CASSLGAGSAGADTQYF. CDR3 coding DNA: TGTGCCAGCAGCTTAGGCGCAGGGAGCGCGGGGGCAGATACGCAGTATTTT. Complete variable domain (other parts from reference TRBV11-3 and TRBJ2-3): EAGVVQSPRYKIIEKKQPVAFWCNPISGHNTLYWYLQNLGQGPELLIRYENEEAVDDSQLPKDRFSAERLKGVDSTLKIQPAELGDSAVYLCASSLGAGSAGADTQYFGPGTRLTVL.

This clone has a single count. The CDR3 reads CASSPRVGSSTDTQYF. CDR3 DNA: TGTGCCAGCAGCCCGCGGGTTGGCTCTAGCACAGATACGCAGTATTTT. V usage is TRBV7-3 and J usage is TRBJ2-3; perhaps TRBD2 as D (5 bases). The germline V gene encodes CDR1 SGHTA and CDR2 FQGTGA. The germline V and J ends were trimmed by 5 bases and 0 bases, with 15 bases remaining between them. The CDR3 has 16 residues.

The chain joins TRBV5-6 to TRBJ1-2; tentatively, D is TRBD1 (6 bases). V shed 2 bases and J shed 8 bases, with 16 bases lying between them. The CDR3 is 14 amino acids. Germline V gene lookup returns CDR1 SGHDT and CDR2 YYEEEE. DNA for the CDR3: TGTGCCAGCAGCTTAGGACAGCGCCCTCCGGGCTACACCTTC. As protein: CASSLGQRPPGYTF.

This chain joins TRBV5-1 and TRBJ2-7; the D gene is possibly TRBD2 (6 bases). CDR1 and CDR2 from the germline V gene are SGHRS and YFSETQ. The CDR3 runs 12 residues. The V end was cut by 3 bases, the J end by 4 bases, with 8 bases between. The CDR3 sequence: CASSSEGYEQYF. The CDR3 coding sequence is TGCGCCAGCAGCTCGGAGGGTTACGAGCAGTACTTC.